The T cell receptor beta chain under discussion was sequenced for a study of CD8 T cells in Susac syndrome. Reverse transcription of roughly 0.5 to 1 ug RNA was carried out with random hexamers. The amplification used immunoSEQ multiplex PCR on TCR beta CDR3; it spanned 54 Vbeta and 13 Jbeta. One entry per CDR3 protein, called by TCRdb with MiXCR from the immunoSEQ multiplex PCR reads. The repertoire consists of over 300,000 distinct CDR3 sequences, with about 90% occurring once and the leading ten covering about 0.07%. This CDR3 has 16 amino acids. Germline trimming cut 5 bases from V and 0 bases from J; bases unmatched to any gene: 6. CDR1 is LNHDA and CDR2 is SQIVND in the germline V gene (reference sequence).

This rearrangement joins TRBV19 to TRBJ2-1; 8 bases are shared with TRBD2. The sequenced material came from CD4+ T cells from PBMCs. The sequence was collected from a human donor with multiple sclerosis. This CDR3 reads CASSLPGGPSYNEQFF. The CDR3 DNA follows: TGTGCCAGTAGTTTACCGGGAGGGCCCTCCTACAATGAGCAGTTCTTC.